This entry concerns a single TCR beta chain. Its antigen is unidentified. PCR amplification relied on 60 Vbeta primers (plus 13 Jbeta primers). Sequenced by immunoSEQ multiplex PCR; TCRdb stores in-frame clones only, minus some. The table has 110,000 or so clones, roughly 82% seen once; the top ten hold 10% to 11%. These data originate in a study of cytomegalovirus exposure and HLA in healthy donors. Study outcomes and limitations: Testing in vitro showed a few CMV-associated chains specific for CMV antigens. Earlier results showed most TCR beta V segments being productive about 90% or about 30% of the time.

This CDR3 has 14 amino acids. The V gene's germline CDR1 is MNHNY and CDR2 SVGAGI (reference sequence). V lost 6 bases to trimming and J lost 7 bases; unmatched junction nucleotides: 6. V is TRBV6-6 and J is TRBJ1-4, with 9 bases matching TRBD1. The receptor was derived from a man aged 40-49 years in good health and CMV-seropositive. Source material: PBMCs. The CDR3 sequence: CASRPGTGIEKLFF. The CDR3 nucleotides are TGTGCCAGCAGGCCCGGGACAGGGATTGAAAAACTGTTTTTT.